This entry lists 16 T cell receptor beta chains sequenced from one sample in a study of blood T cell repertoires in COVID-19 (dated by TCRdb to between 2020 and 2021). Receptors were amplified or captured by the immunoSEQ multiplex PCR assay. Drawn from immuneACCESS, this table holds only the in-frame rearrangements with V and J called that TCRdb kept. Clones are partly lost; checked studies trace under half to an unresolved V gene and leave the rest unexplained. This sample is represented by 350,000 or so clones; more than 85% of them were singletons. The ten biggest clones cover 1% of the sample. Sequences were obtained from PBMCs or T cells enriched from blood (not recorded which). Source of these receptors: a woman aged 25 to 39 who had recovered from COVID-19.

The J gene is TRBJ1-4, the V gene TRBV9, with TRBD1 as a possible D gene (5 bases). CDR1 and CDR2 (germline): SGDLS, YYNGEE. There are 15 residues in the CDR3. V was pared by 3 bases and J by 4 bases, with 13 bases between. The CDR3 protein is CASSANNQGNEKLFF. CDR3 DNA sequence: TGTGCCAGCAGCGCCAATAATCAGGGTAATGAAAAACTGTTTTTT.

J is TRBJ1-3 and V is TRBV11-2, with D possibly TRBD1 on 5 matching bases. CDR1 and CDR2 (germline): SGHAT, FQNNGV. The CDR3 length is 16 residues. Deletions cut 0 bases from V and 4 bases from J, with 13 bases between. CDR3 amino acids: CASSLDLGREGNTIYF. As DNA, the CDR3 is TGTGCCAGCAGCTTAGATCTTGGCAGGGAAGGAAACACCATATATTTT.

CDR3 nucleotide sequence: TGCGCCAGCAGCCGTCTCGCCGGGACTAGCGGTACAGATACGCAGTATTTT. Translation: CASSRLAGTSGTDTQYF. This chain links TRBV4-1 with TRBJ2-3, with 11 bases lining up with TRBD2. The germline V gene has CDR1 MGHRA and CDR2 YSYEKL. The length of the CDR3 is 17 residues. V lost 4 bases to trimming and J lost 3 bases; unmatched junction nucleotides: 9.

The CDR3 region has the DNA TGTGCCAGCAGCGAGACTAGCGGGGTCCAAGAGACCCAGTACTTC. It is translated as CASSETSGVQETQYF. The chain employs TRBV9 and TRBJ2-5; 11 bases map to TRBD2. The length of the CDR3 is 15 residues. Germline V gene sequence: CDR1 SGDLS, CDR2 YYNGEE. V dropped 3 bases and J dropped 1; count of bases not matched to a gene: 2. The full variable domain, its missing parts supplied by reference TRBV9 and TRBJ2-5, is DSGVTQTPKHLITATGQRVTLRCSPRSGDLSVYWYQQSLDQGLQFLIQYYNGEERAKGNILERFSAQQFPDLHSELNLSSLELGDSALYFCASSETSGVQETQYFGPGTRLLVL.

The chain uses TRBV5-1 and TRBJ2-3; 9 nucleotides match TRBD2. This CDR3 region has 16 residues. In germline, CDR1 is SGHRS, CDR2 YFSETQ. After removal of 0 bases from V and 4 bases from J, the junction contained 6 bases not matched to a gene. This chain's CDR3 is CASSLVGTSSADTQYF. The CDR3 DNA sequence: TGCGCCAGCAGCTTGGTAGGGACTAGCTCCGCAGATACGCAGTATTTT. Combining the CDR3 with reference TRBV5-1 and TRBJ2-3 gives the whole variable domain KAGVTQTPRYLIKTRGQQVTLSCSPISGHRSVSWYQQTPGQGLQFLFEYFSETQRNKGNFPGRFSGRQFSNSRSEMNVSTLELGDSALYLCASSLVGTSSADTQYFGPGTRLTVL.

This clone showed up just a few times. This chain connects TRBV19 to TRBJ1-1; D not certain. With 5 bases removed from V and 5 bases from J, the gap between germline ends came to 21 bases. Germline assignment: CDR1 LNHDA and CDR2 SQIVND (reference sequence). The CDR3 has 16 amino acids. DNA for the CDR3: TGTGCCAGTAGTTTAACTGGACGGTCACGAGGGACTGAAGCTTTCTTT. Translation: CASSLTGRSRGTEAFF.

The chain uses TRBV9 and TRBJ2-5, with 8 bases fitting TRBD2. V was clipped by 0 bases and J by 0 bases; unmatched bases: 4. This CDR3 has 16 amino acids. Germline V gene data show CDR1 as SGDLS and CDR2 as YYNGEE. DNA for the CDR3: TGTGCCAGCAGCGTAGACACTAGCGGATACCAAGAGACCCAGTACTTC. Its protein product is CASSVDTSGYQETQYF. Drawing the rest from reference TRBV9 and TRBJ2-5, the complete variable domain is DSGVTQTPKHLITATGQRVTLRCSPRSGDLSVYWYQQSLDQGLQFLIQYYNGEERAKGNILERFSAQQFPDLHSELNLSSLELGDSALYFCASSVDTSGYQETQYFGPGTRLLVL.

The genes are TRBV7-6 and TRBJ2-5, with a weak D call TRBD1 (6 bases). The V gene lost 6 bases and the J gene lost 2 bases, with 16 bases spanning the gap. This CDR3 comprises 15 residues. Germline V CDR1 and CDR2: SGHVS, FNYEAQ. The CDR3 nucleotides read TGTGCCAGCAGTAAAGATCAGGGGAAACAAGAGACCCAGTACTTC. Translated: CASSKDQGKQETQYF.

The rearrangement links TRBV10-2 to TRBJ1-2, with 10 bases aligning to TRBD1. Germline-derived CDR1 and CDR2 are WSHSY and SAAADI. Germline trimming cut 7 bases from V and 2 bases from J; bases unmatched to any gene: 4. There are 14 residues in the CDR3. The CDR3 region has the DNA TGCGCCAGCACCGCGACAGGGGGCAACTATGGCTACACCTTC. As protein: CASTATGGNYGYTF.

The rearrangement links TRBV7-9 to TRBJ1-1, with 7 bases fitting TRBD1. V lost 2 bases and J lost 5; bases outside the gene matches: 5. The CDR3 extends over 14 amino acids. Germline V CDR1 and CDR2: SEHNR, FQNEAQ (reference sequence). CDR3 loop: CASSLRAGGTEAFF. CDR3 sequence (DNA): TGTGCCAGCAGCTTAAGGGCAGGGGGGACTGAAGCTTTCTTT.

V gene TRBV27 combines with J gene TRBJ1-6, with a tentative D call TRBD1 (6 bases). The CDR3 is 13 residues long. In germline, CDR1 is MNHEY, CDR2 SMNVEV (reference sequence). Trimming removed 5 bases at V and 10 bases at J, with 12 bases between. The CDR3 loop is CASSIQGKSPLHF. The CDR3 DNA sequence: TGTGCCAGCAGTATCCAGGGGAAATCACCCCTCCACTTT.

This clone was detected once. The rearrangement uses TRBV7-9 and TRBJ1-2; TRBD1 matches 11 bases. Germline trimming cut 4 bases from V and 4 bases from J; bases unmatched to any gene: 5. The CDR3 loop spans 15 amino acids. Germline V gene sequence: CDR1 SEHNR, CDR2 FQNEAQ (reference sequence). CDR3 DNA sequence: TGTGCCAGCAGCTCACCGGGACAGGGGGGCTATGGCTACACCTTC. It is translated as CASSSPGQGGYGYTF. The full variable domain, completed using reference TRBV7-9 and TRBJ1-2, is DTGVSQNPRHKITKRGQNVTFRCDPISEHNRLYWYRQTLGQGPEFLTYFQNEAQLEKSRLLSDRFSAERPKGSFSTLEIQRTEQGDSAMYLCASSSPGQGGYGYTFGSGTRLTVV.

This clone was counted a few times. The J gene is TRBJ1-6, the V gene TRBV7-6, with TRBD1 identical over 10 bases. Germline CDR1 reads SGHVS; CDR2 reads FNYEAQ. The CDR3 sequence is 16 residues long. The V and J ends lost 5 bases and 9 bases, in that order; junction bases with no gene match: 10. The CDR3 DNA follows: TGTGCCAGCAGCGTCCGGGACAGGGGAGGACCTTCACCCCTCCACTTT. It yields the protein CASSVRDRGGPSPLHF.

CDR3 sequence reads: CSVDRTNTGELFF. In DNA form, the CDR3 reads TGCAGCGTTGACAGGACGAACACCGGGGAGCTGTTTTTT. This chain joins TRBV29-1 and TRBJ2-2; D is uncertain. The CDR3 sequence is 13 residues long. Trimming left V 3 bases short and J 0 bases short, with 5 bases between. Per the germline V gene, CDR1 is SQVTM and CDR2 is ANQGSEA.

The V gene is TRBV6-2 or TRBV6-3, the J gene TRBJ1-5; D remains unclear. V gave up 2 bases and J gave up 5 bases, with 10 bases separating them. There are 14 residues in the CDR3. Germline assignment: CDR1 MNHEY and CDR2 SVGEGT. The CDR3 DNA follows: TGTGCCAGCAGTTACCCGCTAAAATATCAGCCCCAGCATTTT. It codes for CASSYPLKYQPQHF.

V is TRBV6-5 and J is TRBJ1-2; weak D call: TRBD1 (6 bases). V lost 4 bases, J lost 4 bases, and 10 bases lay in between. The CDR3 totals 13 residues. The germline CDR1 and CDR2 sequences are MNHEY and SVGAGI. CDR3 sequence (DNA): TGTGCCAGCAGTTCAGGGGTCCGCTATGGCTACACCTTC. It encodes CASSSGVRYGYTF.